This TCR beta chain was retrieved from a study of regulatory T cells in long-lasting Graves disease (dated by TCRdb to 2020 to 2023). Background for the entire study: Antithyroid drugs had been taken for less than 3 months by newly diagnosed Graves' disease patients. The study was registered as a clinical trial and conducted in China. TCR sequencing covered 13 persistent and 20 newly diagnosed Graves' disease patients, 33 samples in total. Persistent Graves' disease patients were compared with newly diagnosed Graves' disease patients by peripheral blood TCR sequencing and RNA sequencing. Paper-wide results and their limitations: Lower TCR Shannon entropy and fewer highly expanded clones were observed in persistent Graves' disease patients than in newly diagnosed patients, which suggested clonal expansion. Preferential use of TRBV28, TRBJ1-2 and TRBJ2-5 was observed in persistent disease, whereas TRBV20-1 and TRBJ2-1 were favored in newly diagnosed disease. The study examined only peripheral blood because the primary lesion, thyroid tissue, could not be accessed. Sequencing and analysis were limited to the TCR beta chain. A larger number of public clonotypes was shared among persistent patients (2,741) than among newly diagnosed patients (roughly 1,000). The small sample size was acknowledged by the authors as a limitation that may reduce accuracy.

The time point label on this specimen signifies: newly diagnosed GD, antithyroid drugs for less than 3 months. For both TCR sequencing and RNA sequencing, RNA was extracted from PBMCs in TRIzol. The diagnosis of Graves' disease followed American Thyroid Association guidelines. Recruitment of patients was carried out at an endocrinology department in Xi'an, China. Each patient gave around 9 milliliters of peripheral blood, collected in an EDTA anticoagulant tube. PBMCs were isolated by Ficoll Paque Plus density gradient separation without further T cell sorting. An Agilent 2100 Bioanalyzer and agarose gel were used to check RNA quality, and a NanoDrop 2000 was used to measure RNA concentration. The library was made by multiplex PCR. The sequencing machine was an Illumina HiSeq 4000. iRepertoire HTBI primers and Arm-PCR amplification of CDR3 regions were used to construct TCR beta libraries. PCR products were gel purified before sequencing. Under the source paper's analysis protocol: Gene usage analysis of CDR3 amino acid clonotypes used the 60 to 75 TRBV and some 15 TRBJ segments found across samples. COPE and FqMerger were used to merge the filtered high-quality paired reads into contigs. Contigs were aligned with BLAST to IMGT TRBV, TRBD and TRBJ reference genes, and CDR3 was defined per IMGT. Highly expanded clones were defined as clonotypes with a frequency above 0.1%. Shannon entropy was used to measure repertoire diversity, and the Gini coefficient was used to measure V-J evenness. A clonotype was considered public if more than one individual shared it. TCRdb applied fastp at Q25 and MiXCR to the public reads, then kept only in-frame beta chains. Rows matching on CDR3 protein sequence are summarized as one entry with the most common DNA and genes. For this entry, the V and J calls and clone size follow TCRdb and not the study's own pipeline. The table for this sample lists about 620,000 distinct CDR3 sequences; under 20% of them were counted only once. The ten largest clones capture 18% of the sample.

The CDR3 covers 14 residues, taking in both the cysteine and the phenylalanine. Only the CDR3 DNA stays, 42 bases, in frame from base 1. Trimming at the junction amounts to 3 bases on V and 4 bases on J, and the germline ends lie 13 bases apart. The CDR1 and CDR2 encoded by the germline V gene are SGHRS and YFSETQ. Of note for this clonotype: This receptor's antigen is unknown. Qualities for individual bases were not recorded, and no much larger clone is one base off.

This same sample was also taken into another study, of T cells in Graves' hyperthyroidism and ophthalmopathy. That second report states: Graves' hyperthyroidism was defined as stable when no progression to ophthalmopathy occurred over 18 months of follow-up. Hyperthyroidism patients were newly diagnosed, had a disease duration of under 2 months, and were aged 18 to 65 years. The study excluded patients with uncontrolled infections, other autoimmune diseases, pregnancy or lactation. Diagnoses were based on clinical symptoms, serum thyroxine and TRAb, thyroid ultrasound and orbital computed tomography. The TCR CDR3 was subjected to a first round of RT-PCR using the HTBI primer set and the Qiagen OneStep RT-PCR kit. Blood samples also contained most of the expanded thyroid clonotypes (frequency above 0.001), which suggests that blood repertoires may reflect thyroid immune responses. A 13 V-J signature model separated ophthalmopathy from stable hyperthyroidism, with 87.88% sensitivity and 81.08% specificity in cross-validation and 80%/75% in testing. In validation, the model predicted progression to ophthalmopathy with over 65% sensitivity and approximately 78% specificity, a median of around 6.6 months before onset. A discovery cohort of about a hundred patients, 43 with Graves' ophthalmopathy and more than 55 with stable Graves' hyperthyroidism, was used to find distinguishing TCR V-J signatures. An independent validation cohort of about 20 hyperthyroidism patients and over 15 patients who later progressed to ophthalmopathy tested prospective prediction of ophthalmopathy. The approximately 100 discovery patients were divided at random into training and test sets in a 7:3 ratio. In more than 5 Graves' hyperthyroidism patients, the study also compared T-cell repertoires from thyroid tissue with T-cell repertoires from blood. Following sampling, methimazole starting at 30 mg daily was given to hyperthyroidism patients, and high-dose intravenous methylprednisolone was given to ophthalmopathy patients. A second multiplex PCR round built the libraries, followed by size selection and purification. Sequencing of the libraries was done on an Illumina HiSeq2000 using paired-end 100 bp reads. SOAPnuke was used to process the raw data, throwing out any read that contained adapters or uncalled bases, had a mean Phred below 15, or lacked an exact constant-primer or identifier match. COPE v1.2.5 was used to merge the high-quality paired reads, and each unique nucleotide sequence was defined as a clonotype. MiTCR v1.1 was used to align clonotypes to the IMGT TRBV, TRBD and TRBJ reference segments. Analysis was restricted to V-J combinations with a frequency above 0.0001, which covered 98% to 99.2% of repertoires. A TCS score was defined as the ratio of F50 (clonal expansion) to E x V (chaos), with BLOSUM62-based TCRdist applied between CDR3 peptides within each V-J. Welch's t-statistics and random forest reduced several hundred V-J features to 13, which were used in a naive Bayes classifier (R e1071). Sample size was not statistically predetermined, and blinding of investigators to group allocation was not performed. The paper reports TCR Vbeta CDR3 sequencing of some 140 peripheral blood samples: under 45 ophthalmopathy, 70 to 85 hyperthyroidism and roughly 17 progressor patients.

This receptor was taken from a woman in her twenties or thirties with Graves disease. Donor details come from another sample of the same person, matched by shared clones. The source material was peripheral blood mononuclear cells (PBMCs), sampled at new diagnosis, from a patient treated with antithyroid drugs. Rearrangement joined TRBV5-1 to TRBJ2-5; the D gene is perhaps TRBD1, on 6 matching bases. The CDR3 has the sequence CASSSGQIRETQYF. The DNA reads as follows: TGCGCCAGCAGCTCTGGACAGATTCGAGAGACCCAGTACTTC. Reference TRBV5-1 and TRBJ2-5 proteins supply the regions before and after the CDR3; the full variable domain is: KAGVTQTPRYLIKTRGQQVTLSCSPISGHRSVSWYQQTPGQGLQFLFEYFSETQRNKGNFPGRFSGRQFSNSRSEMNVSTLELGDSALYLCASSSGQIRETQYFGPGTRLLVL.